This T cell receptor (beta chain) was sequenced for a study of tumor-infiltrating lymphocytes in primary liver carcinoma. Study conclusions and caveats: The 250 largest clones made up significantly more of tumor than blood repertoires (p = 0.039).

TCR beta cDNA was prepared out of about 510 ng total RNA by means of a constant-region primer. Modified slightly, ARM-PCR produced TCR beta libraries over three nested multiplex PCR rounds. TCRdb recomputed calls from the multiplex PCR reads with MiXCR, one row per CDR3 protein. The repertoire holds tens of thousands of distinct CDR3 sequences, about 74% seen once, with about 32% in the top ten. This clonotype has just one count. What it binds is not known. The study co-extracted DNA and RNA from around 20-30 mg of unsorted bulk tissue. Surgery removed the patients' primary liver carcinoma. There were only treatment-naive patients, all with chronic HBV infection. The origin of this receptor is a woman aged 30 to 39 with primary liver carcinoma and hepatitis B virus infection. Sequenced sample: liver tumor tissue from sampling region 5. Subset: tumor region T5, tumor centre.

The CDR3 DNA is TGCAGCGTTGAGGCGCAATCCTACGAGCAGTACTTC. Its translation: CSVEAQSYEQYF. The V and J genes are TRBV29-1 and TRBJ2-7; D not resolved. The CDR3 runs to 12 residues. V was trimmed by 3 bases and J by 1 base, leaving 7 bases between them. Germline lookup yields CDR1 SQVTM and CDR2 ANQGSEA.